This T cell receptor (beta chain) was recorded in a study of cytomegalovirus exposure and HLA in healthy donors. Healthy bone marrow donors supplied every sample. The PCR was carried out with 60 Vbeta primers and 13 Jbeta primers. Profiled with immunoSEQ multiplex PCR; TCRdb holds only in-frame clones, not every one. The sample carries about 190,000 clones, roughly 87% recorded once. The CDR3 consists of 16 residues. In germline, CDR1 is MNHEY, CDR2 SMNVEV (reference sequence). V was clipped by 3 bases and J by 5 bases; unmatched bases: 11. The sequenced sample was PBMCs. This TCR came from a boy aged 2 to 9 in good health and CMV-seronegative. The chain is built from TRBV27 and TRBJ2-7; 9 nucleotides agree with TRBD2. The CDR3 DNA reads TGTGCCAGCAGTTTTTTGGCGGGGGGGCTTAACGACGAGCAGTACTTC. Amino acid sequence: CASSFLAGGLNDEQYF.